This T cell receptor (beta chain) was observed in a study of early T cells in non-severe SARS-CoV-2 infection. Overall study context: Sequencing used unsorted whole-blood bulk RNA, so chains lack pairing.

General study points: Anti-spike CD8 responses were favored in VDJdb matching, and private and CD4 specificities were missed.

This clonotype was observed a few times. What it recognizes is unknown. Individual cDNA molecules were tagged with unique molecular identifiers, the study reported. TCRdb called the 5' RACE reads again in MiXCR, with one record for every CDR3 protein. The sample includes about 81,000 distinct CDR3 sequences, roughly 6% seen only once; the top ten take 6.5% to 9%. V lost 1 base and J 1 base, leaving 3 bases between the germline ends. The CDR3 consists of 13 residues. Germline-derived CDR1 and CDR2 are KGHDR and SFDVKD. The source is an adult who was a healthcare worker with PCR-confirmed SARS-CoV-2 infection or an uninfected control (not recorded which). The sequencing sample was made of whole blood. The V gene is TRBV24-1, the J gene TRBJ1-1, with D hard to call. CDR3: CATSDFANTEAFF. DNA for the CDR3: TGTGCCACCAGTGATTTTGCGAACACTGAAGCTTTCTTT.